This TCR beta chain was captured in a study of blood T cell repertoires in COVID-19. Data came from immunoSEQ multiplex PCR; TCRdb stores just in-frame clones and leaves some out. The sample has a few hundred thousand clones, around nine tenths seen once. Germline trimming cut 2 bases from V and 5 bases from J; bases unmatched to any gene: 9. Per the germline V gene, CDR1 is SGHRS and CDR2 is YFSETQ. CDR3 length: 15 residues. This clonotype was sampled from a man aged 55 to 69 who had recovered from COVID-19. Sequencing input: peripheral blood. This chain connects TRBV5-1 to TRBJ1-2; 7 bases line up with TRBD1. The CDR3 DNA reads TGCGCCAGCAGCTTAATGACAGGGCGAGGTTATGGCTACACCTTC. It encodes CASSLMTGRGYGYTF.